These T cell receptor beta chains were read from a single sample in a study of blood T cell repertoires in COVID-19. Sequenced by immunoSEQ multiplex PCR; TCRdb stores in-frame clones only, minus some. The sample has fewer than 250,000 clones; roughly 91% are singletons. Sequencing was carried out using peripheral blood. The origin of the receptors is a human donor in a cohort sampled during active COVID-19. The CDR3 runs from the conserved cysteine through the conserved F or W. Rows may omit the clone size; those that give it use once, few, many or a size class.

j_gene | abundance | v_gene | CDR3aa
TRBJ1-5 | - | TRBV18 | CASSPGTDNQPQHF
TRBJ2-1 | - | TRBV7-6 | CASSSRTSGRNHNEQFF
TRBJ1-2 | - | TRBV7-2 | CASSSGQPPNYGYTF
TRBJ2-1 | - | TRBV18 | CASSPAQGNSYNEQFF
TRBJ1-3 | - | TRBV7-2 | CASSAQGKSSGNTIYF
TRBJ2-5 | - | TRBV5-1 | CASTPDRVVYGTQYF
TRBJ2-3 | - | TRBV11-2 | CASSLDLWDTQYF
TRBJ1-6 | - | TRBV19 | CASRKSGSQRRSYNSPLHF
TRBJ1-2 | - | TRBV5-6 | CASSLDRGYGYTF
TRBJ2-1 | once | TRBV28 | CASSFSLAGVRHEQFF
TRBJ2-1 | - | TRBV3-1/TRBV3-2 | CASSLSGRSSYNEQFF
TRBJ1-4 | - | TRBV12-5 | CASGRDSNEKLFF
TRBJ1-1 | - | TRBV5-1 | CASSLRTDMNTEAFF
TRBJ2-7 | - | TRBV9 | CASSKQGYEQYF
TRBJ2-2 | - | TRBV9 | CASSVDSSRELFF
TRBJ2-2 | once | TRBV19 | CASSLRTHRATGELFF
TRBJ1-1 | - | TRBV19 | CATSTGVNTEAFF
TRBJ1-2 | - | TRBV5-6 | CASSPRQGGAAGYTF
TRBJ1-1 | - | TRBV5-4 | CASSLAKDRSMNTEAFF
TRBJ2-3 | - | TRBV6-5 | CASNQGYTQYF
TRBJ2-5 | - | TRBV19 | CAVGGVLVETQYF
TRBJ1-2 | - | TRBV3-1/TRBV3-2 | CASSQMAAANYGYTF
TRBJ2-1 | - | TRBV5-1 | CASSFSRDRVLVADEQFF
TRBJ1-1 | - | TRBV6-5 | CASSPPGRWNTEAFF
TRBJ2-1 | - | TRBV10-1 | CATPGYEQFF
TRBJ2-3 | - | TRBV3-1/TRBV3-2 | CASSQGGTGGQDTQYF
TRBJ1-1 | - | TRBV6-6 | CASILPIQSEAFF
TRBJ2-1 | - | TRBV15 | CATSRDLGGTSYNEQFF
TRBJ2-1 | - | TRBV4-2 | CASSQYKEAGYNEQFF
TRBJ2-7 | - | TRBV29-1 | CSVEVANPGQASWEQYF
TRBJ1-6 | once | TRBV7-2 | CASSHRDSYNSPLHF
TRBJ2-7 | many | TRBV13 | CASSPRLDTYEQYF
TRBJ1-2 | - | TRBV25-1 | CASSELAGLGGYTF
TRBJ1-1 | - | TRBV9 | CASSVGETAVPRGTEAFF
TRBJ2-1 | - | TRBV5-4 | CASSLAVYNEQFF
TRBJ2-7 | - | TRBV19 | CASSRDRGIYEQYF
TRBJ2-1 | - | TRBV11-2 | CASSLRLAAYNEQFF
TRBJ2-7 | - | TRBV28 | CAARQGGGEQYF
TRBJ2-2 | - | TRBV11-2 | CASSLRGPGELFF
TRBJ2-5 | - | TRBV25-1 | CASMSPPTKETQYF
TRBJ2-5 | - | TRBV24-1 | CATSQAGEETQYF
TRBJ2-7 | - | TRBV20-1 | CSARNNYEQYF
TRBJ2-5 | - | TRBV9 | CASSVRGRETQYF
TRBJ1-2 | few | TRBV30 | CAWSPGGYGYTF
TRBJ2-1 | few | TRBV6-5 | CASSYSLGGFRDEQFF
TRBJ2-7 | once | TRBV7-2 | CASSRNTGSYEQYF
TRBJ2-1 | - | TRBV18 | CASSPDSEQFF
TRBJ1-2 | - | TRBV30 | CAWSPGEPYGYTF
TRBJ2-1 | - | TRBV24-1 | CAEGGDGHEQFF
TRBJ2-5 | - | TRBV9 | CASSVQGGRETQYF
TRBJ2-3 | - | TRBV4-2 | CASSHPLGLAGGSVGTDTQYF
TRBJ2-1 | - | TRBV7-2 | CASSLDGPLDEQFF